The entry that follows covers one TCR beta chain sequence. Patients were excluded if they had other autoimmune diseases or uncontrolled infections, and likewise if pregnancy or lactation applied. The length of the CDR3 is 15 residues. Germline values: CDR1 SEHNR, CDR2 FQNEAQ (reference sequence). V shed 5 bases and J shed 2 bases, with 16 bases lying between them. RNA transcripts yielded amplified TCR beta CDR3 regions. Second-round multiplex PCR came after a first-round RT-PCR that employed HTBI primers. From the multiplex PCR reads, TCRdb called clonotypes with MiXCR, one entry per CDR3 protein. The sample consists of about 660,000 distinct CDR3 sequences, about 40% of them appearing once. The data originate from a study of Graves' ophthalmopathy and Graves' hyperthyroidism.

The V call is TRBV7-9, the J call TRBJ2-7; TRBD1 is a possible D gene (5 bases). The receptor comes from an adult man with Graves' ophthalmopathy. Material: peripheral blood. CDR3 DNA: TGTGCCAGCAGCCCACAGCCAGGGTTAGCCTACGAGCAGTACTTC. Translated, it gives CASSPQPGLAYEQYF.